This T cell receptor beta chain came from a study of T cell changes during pregnancy in multiple sclerosis. From germline, CDR1 is SEHNR and CDR2 FQNEAQ (reference sequence). The V and J ends lost 6 bases and 3 bases, in that order; junction bases with no gene match: 10. The CDR3 runs 16 residues. Only in-frame clones appear in the TCRdb table, and some are missing; sequencing was by immunoSEQ multiplex PCR. Among tens of thousands of clones listed, roughly 89% were seen once. The sample was CD8+ T cells from peripheral blood mononuclear cells, taken in the second trimester of pregnancy. This chain joins TRBV7-9 and TRBJ2-1, with 8 bases matching TRBD2. This clonotype originated in a female donor with multiple sclerosis, enrolled in a pregnancy study. The CDR3 bases are TGTGCCAGCAGTATAACTAGCGGAACAGTCTACAATGAGCAGTTCTTC. This encodes CASSITSGTVYNEQFF.